This is a list of T cell receptor beta chains from one sample in a study of T cells after yellow fever vaccination. MiXCR, applied by TCRdb to the 5' RACE reads, yields one record per CDR3 protein. The sample gives 300,000 or so distinct CDR3 sequences, 10% to 15% of which show up once; 0.4% to 0.65% is in the top ten. This material consisted of CD4+ T cells sorted from PBMCs, taken 45 days after the yellow fever booster vaccination. The source is a man younger than 45 who received the YFV17D yellow fever vaccine. Both conserved end residues are part of each CDR3. Fields, in order: clone size, V gene, J gene, D gene, CDR3 protein, CDR3 DNA. A D gene is named only where the DNA matches it firmly. Clone size is given for some rows only: seen once, a few or many times, or a class if the clone is expanded.

size: few
V: TRBV12-3/TRBV12-4
J: TRBJ2-1
D: TRBD2
CDR3: CASTQGGSGDEQFF
DNA: TGTGCCAGCACCCAGGGCGGGAGCGGGGATGAGCAGTTCTTC

size: -
V: TRBV7-2
J: TRBJ2-3
D: -
CDR3: CASSLVGDTQYF
DNA: TGTGCCAGCAGCTTAGTGGGCGATACGCAGTATTTT

size: once
V: TRBV28
J: TRBJ2-7
D: TRBD2
CDR3: CASTSSGGPSYEQYF
DNA: TGTGCCAGCACGTCGTCGGGAGGCCCCTCCTACGAGCAGTACTTC

size: few
V: TRBV20-1
J: TRBJ2-7
D: TRBD1
CDR3: CSARADRVFHEQYF
DNA: TGCAGTGCTAGAGCAGACAGGGTTTTCCACGAGCAGTACTTC

size: few
V: TRBV11-2
J: TRBJ2-7
D: TRBD2
CDR3: CASSLDSSGRHGEQYF
DNA: TGTGCCAGCAGCTTAGATTCTAGCGGCCGCCATGGAGAGCAGTACTTC

size: few
V: TRBV7-8
J: TRBJ2-7
D: -
CDR3: CASSRGPAPYEQYF
DNA: TGTGCCAGCAGCCGCGGACCCGCCCCCTACGAGCAGTACTTC

size: -
V: TRBV28
J: TRBJ2-5
D: -
CDR3: CATLLSQGKTQYF
DNA: TGTGCCACCCTATTATCTCAGGGAAAGACCCAGTACTTC

size: -
V: TRBV20-1
J: TRBJ2-3
D: TRBD2
CDR3: CSAPRLARRSTDTQYF
DNA: TGCAGTGCGCCCCGACTAGCGAGGCGAAGCACAGATACGCAGTATTTT

size: -
V: TRBV29-1
J: TRBJ2-5
D: TRBD2
CDR3: CSLLAGGAETQYF
DNA: TGCAGCCTGCTGGCGGGGGGGGCGGAGACCCAGTACTTC

size: many
V: TRBV10-3
J: TRBJ2-2
D: -
CDR3: CAISDPGTGELFF
DNA: TGTGCCATCAGTGATCCAGGGACCGGGGAGCTGTTTTTT

size: -
V: TRBV6-2/TRBV6-3
J: TRBJ1-2
D: -
CDR3: CASSYSSGVGYTF
DNA: TGTGCCAGCAGTTACTCCTCCGGCGTTGGCTACACCTTC

size: many
V: TRBV7-2
J: TRBJ2-7
D: TRBD1
CDR3: CASSLGGTDYEQYF
DNA: TGTGCCAGCAGCTTAGGTGGGACAGACTACGAGCAGTACTTC

size: -
V: TRBV27
J: TRBJ2-1
D: -
CDR3: CASRSVGLAANYNEQFF
DNA: TGTGCCAGCAGGTCCGTGGGGCTAGCTGCCAACTACAATGAGCAGTTCTTC

size: many
V: TRBV24-1
J: TRBJ2-7
D: -
CDR3: CATTRHEQYF
DNA: TGTGCCACCACGCGCCACGAGCAGTACTTC

size: few
V: TRBV12-3/TRBV12-4
J: TRBJ2-7
D: -
CDR3: CASSLGPVSAQYF
DNA: TGTGCCAGCAGTCTCGGACCTGTTTCTGCGCAGTACTTC

size: -
V: TRBV7-2
J: TRBJ2-7
D: -
CDR3: CASSLVLRTGEQYF
DNA: TGTGCCAGCAGCTTAGTTTTACGTACGGGCGAGCAGTACTTC

size: -
V: TRBV12-3/TRBV12-4
J: TRBJ1-5
D: -
CDR3: CASSLFGGSNQPQHF
DNA: TGTGCCAGCAGTCTTTTTGGGGGCAGCAATCAGCCCCAGCATTTT

size: -
V: TRBV12-3/TRBV12-4
J: TRBJ2-7
D: -
CDR3: CASSLKQSTYEQYF
DNA: TGTGCCAGCAGTTTGAAACAGTCCACCTACGAGCAGTACTTC

size: few
V: TRBV7-2
J: TRBJ2-2
D: TRBD1
CDR3: CASRRQGTSNTGELFF
DNA: TGTGCCAGCAGGAGACAGGGGACCTCTAACACCGGGGAGCTGTTTTTT

size: -
V: TRBV20-1
J: TRBJ2-1
D: TRBD2
CDR3: CSARVSGRLYNEQFF
DNA: TGCAGTGCTAGAGTTAGCGGGAGGTTATACAATGAGCAGTTCTTC

size: -
V: TRBV7-2
J: TRBJ1-2
D: -
CDR3: CASSQRTDNYGYTF
DNA: TGTGCCAGCAGCCAACGGACAGATAACTATGGCTACACCTTC

size: -
V: TRBV18
J: TRBJ1-1
D: TRBD1
CDR3: CASSRGTGPEAFF
DNA: TGTGCCAGCTCACGGGGGACAGGGCCTGAAGCTTTCTTT

size: few
V: TRBV7-8
J: TRBJ2-3
D: -
CDR3: CASTLSDSSTDTQYF
DNA: TGTGCCAGCACCCTTTCAGACAGCAGCACAGATACGCAGTATTTT

size: few
V: TRBV15
J: TRBJ2-5
D: -
CDR3: CATSRITRFQETQYF
DNA: TGTGCCACCAGCAGGATAACTAGATTTCAAGAGACCCAGTACTTC

size: -
V: TRBV6-5
J: TRBJ2-7
D: -
CDR3: CASSYKRVSRNYEQYF
DNA: TGTGCCAGCAGTTACAAAAGGGTCTCCCGGAACTACGAGCAGTACTTC

size: few
V: TRBV2
J: TRBJ2-7
D: TRBD1
CDR3: CAGGQGLEQYF
DNA: TGTGCCGGTGGACAGGGCCTCGAGCAGTACTTC

size: many
V: TRBV20-1
J: TRBJ2-7
D: -
CDR3: CSARSDREQYF
DNA: TGCAGTGCTAGATCGGACCGCGAGCAGTACTTC

size: -
V: TRBV3-1
J: TRBJ2-3
D: TRBD2
CDR3: CASSQDPAGGPQYF
DNA: TGTGCCAGCAGCCAAGATCCAGCGGGAGGGCCGCAGTATTTT

size: -
V: TRBV20-1
J: TRBJ2-5
D: -
CDR3: CSASGTGKETQYF
DNA: TGCAGTGCCTCCGGGACGGGAAAAGAGACCCAGTACTTC

size: few
V: TRBV20-1
J: TRBJ2-1
D: TRBD2
CDR3: CSARPSTSGIYNEQFF
DNA: TGCAGTGCTAGACCGTCCACTAGCGGGATCTACAATGAGCAGTTCTTC

size: few
V: TRBV28
J: TRBJ2-2
D: TRBD2
CDR3: CASSPPAGLTGELFF
DNA: TGTGCCAGCAGCCCACCAGCGGGACTCACCGGGGAGCTGTTTTTT

size: many
V: TRBV20-1
J: TRBJ2-5
D: -
CDR3: CSARAGGRQETQYF
DNA: TGCAGTGCTAGAGCCGGGGGCCGCCAAGAGACCCAGTACTTC

size: few
V: TRBV5-1
J: TRBJ2-3
D: TRBD1
CDR3: CASVDRAHTDTQYF
DNA: TGCGCCAGCGTGGACAGGGCTCACACAGATACGCAGTATTTT

size: -
V: TRBV18
J: TRBJ2-4
D: -
CDR3: CASSPVQGMGNIQYF
DNA: TGTGCCAGCTCACCAGTGCAGGGAATGGGAAACATTCAGTACTTC

size: -
V: TRBV18
J: TRBJ2-1
D: TRBD1
CDR3: CASSPPTGQGNNEQFF
DNA: TGTGCCAGCTCACCACCTACCGGACAGGGCAACAATGAGCAGTTCTTC

size: -
V: TRBV7-2
J: TRBJ2-1
D: -
CDR3: CASSSPGPRREQFF
DNA: TGTGCCAGCAGCTCCCCGGGACCCCGGCGTGAGCAGTTCTTC

size: few
V: TRBV12-3/TRBV12-4
J: TRBJ2-1
D: -
CDR3: CASSWDYNEQFF
DNA: TGTGCCAGCAGTTGGGACTACAATGAGCAGTTCTTC

size: many
V: TRBV10-3
J: TRBJ1-5
D: -
CDR3: CASAGSNQPQHF
DNA: TGTGCCTCGGCGGGGAGCAATCAGCCCCAGCATTTT

size: many
V: TRBV10-3
J: TRBJ2-7
D: -
CDR3: CAISDRDYEQYF
DNA: TGTGCCATCAGTGACAGGGATTACGAGCAGTACTTC

size: -
V: TRBV5-5
J: TRBJ2-1
D: TRBD2
CDR3: CASSSTGTSGYNEQFF
DNA: TGTGCCAGCAGCTCCACCGGGACTAGCGGTTACAATGAGCAGTTCTTC

size: -
V: TRBV20-1
J: TRBJ2-5
D: -
CDR3: CSAHGAGQETQYF
DNA: TGCAGTGCTCACGGGGCGGGGCAAGAGACCCAGTACTTC

size: few
V: TRBV6-1
J: TRBJ2-2
D: -
CDR3: CASRQQVTGELFF
DNA: TGTGCCAGCAGACAACAGGTCACCGGTGAGCTGTTTTTT

size: -
V: TRBV20-1
J: TRBJ2-7
D: TRBD1
CDR3: CSAKGTASFSEQYF
DNA: TGCAGTGCTAAAGGGACAGCGTCCTTTTCCGAGCAGTACTTC

size: -
V: TRBV4-3
J: TRBJ1-1
D: TRBD1
CDR3: CASSPRTGRAEAFF
DNA: TGCGCCAGCAGCCCGCGGACAGGGCGGGCTGAAGCTTTCTTT

size: -
V: TRBV30
J: TRBJ2-1
D: -
CDR3: CAWSDLRDRVMLAGYNEQFF
DNA: TGTGCCTGGAGTGACCTCCGGGACAGGGTGATGCTAGCGGGCTACAATGAGCAGTTCTTC

size: many
V: TRBV20-1
J: TRBJ2-2
D: TRBD1
CDR3: CSAYTGTGKTGELFF
DNA: TGCAGTGCTTATACCGGGACAGGGAAAACCGGGGAGCTGTTTTTT